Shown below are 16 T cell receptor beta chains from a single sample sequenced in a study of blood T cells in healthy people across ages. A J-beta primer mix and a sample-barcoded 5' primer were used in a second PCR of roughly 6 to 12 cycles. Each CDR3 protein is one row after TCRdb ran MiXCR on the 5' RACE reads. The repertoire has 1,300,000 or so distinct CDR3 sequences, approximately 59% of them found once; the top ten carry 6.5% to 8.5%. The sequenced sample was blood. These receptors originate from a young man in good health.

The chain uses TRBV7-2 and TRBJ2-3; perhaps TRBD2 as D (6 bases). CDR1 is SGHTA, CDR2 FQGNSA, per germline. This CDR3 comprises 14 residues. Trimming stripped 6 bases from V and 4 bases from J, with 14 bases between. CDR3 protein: CASSSQGGADTQYF. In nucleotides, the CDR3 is TGTGCCAGCAGTTCCCAGGGAGGCGCAGATACGCAGTATTTT.

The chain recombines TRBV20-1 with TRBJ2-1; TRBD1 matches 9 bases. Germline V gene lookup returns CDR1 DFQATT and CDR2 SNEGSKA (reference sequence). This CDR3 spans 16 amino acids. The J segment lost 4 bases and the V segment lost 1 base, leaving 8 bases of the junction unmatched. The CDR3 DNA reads TGCAGTGCTAGAGCTACCGGGACAGGGAAATACAATGAGCAGTTCTTC. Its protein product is CSARATGTGKYNEQFF.

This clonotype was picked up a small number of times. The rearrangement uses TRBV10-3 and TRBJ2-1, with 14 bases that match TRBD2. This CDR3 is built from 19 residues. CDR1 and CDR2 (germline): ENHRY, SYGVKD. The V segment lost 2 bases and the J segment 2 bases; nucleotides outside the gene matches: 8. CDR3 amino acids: CAISEPTGLAGVAYNEQFF. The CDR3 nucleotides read TGTGCCATCAGTGAGCCTACGGGACTAGCGGGAGTAGCCTACAATGAGCAGTTCTTC.

The CDR3 DNA sequence: TGTGCCAGCAGTGCGCTCTTACAAGAGACCCAGTACTTC. Protein product: CASSALLQETQYF. The V gene is TRBV27, the J gene TRBJ2-5, with no clear D. Trimming took 5 bases from V and 2 from J, leaving 9 bases between them. The CDR3 consists of 13 residues. CDR1 and CDR2 from the germline V gene are MNHEY and SMNVEV (reference sequence).

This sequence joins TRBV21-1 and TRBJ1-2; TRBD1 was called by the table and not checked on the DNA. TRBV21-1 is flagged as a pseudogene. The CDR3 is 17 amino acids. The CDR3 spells CASSSRRKDWTGYGYTF. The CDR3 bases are TGTGCCAGCAGCTCCCGACGGAAGGATTGGACAGGCTATGGCTACACCTTC.

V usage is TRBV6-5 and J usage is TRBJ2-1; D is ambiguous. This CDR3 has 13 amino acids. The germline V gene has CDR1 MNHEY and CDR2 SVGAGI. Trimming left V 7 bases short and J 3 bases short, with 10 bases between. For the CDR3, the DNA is TGTGCCAGCATCGCGACTGACTACAATGAGCAGTTCTTC. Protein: CASIATDYNEQFF.

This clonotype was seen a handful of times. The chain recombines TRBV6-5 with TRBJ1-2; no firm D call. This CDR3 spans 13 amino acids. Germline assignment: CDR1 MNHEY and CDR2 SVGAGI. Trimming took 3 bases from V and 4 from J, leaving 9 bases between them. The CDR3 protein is CASSYGSSYGYTF. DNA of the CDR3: TGTGCCAGCAGTTATGGCAGCTCCTATGGCTACACCTTC.

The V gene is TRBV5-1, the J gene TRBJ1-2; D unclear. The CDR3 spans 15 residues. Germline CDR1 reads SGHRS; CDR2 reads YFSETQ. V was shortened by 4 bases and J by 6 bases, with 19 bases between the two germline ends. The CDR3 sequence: CASSVEQAGSNGYTF. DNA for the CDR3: TGCGCCAGCAGCGTTGAACAAGCCGGGAGCAATGGCTACACCTTC.

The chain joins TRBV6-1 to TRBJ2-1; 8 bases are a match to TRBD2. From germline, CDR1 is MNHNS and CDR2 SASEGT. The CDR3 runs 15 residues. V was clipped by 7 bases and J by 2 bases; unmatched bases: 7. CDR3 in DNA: TGTGCCAGCAAGCTGGGCGGGAGGCCCTACAATGAGCAGTTCTTC. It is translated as CASKLGGRPYNEQFF.

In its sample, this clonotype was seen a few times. Here the CDR3 DNA reads TGTGCCAGCCATGCTAGCACAGATACGCAGTATTTT. This codes for CASHASTDTQYF. The chain recombines TRBV7-9 with TRBJ2-3, with no clear D. Germline lookup yields CDR1 SEHNR and CDR2 FQNEAQ (reference sequence). V gave up 8 bases and J gave up 0 bases, with 6 bases separating them. The CDR3 consists of 12 residues.

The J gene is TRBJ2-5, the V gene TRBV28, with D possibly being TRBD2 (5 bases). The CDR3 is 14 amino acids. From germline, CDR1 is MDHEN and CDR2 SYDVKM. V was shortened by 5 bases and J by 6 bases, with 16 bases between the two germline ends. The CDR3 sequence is CASSPPRGPKTQYF. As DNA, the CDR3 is TGTGCCAGCAGTCCCCCTCGGGGTCCGAAGACCCAGTACTTC.

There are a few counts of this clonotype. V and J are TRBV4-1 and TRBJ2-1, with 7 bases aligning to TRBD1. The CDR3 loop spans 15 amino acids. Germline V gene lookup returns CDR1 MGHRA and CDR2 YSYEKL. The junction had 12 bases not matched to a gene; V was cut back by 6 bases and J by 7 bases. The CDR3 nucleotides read TGCGCCAGCAGTACACAGGGGTGGCCTCTTAATGAGCAGTTCTTC. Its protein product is CASSTQGWPLNEQFF.

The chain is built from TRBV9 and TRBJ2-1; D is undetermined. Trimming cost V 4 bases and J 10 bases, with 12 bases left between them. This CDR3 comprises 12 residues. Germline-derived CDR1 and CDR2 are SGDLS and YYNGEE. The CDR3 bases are TGTGCCAGCAGCTTAACATCGAGAGAGCAGTTCTTC. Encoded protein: CASSLTSREQFF.

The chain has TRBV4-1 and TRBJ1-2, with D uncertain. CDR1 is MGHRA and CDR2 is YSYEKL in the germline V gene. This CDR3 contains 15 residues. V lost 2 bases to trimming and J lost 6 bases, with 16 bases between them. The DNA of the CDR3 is TGCGCCAGCAGCCAAACCCTCCCGGTAGACCATGGCTACACCTTC. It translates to CASSQTLPVDHGYTF.

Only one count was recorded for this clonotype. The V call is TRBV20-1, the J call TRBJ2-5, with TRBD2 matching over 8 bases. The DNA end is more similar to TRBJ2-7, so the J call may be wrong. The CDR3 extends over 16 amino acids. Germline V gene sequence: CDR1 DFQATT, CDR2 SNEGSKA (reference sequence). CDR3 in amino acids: CSARDLGLVRPYEQYF. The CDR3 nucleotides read TGCAGTGCTAGAGATCTGGGACTAGTGAGACCCTACGAGCAGTACTTC.

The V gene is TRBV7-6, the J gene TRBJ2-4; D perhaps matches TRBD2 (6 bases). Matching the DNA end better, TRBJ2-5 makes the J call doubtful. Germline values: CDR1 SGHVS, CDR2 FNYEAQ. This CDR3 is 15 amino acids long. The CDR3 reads CASSLATGVGETQYF. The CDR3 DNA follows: TGTGCCAGCAGCTTAGCGACGGGAGTAGGAGAGACCCAGTACTTC.